One T cell receptor (beta chain) is described in this entry. This specimen comes from a study of OX40 agonist ivuxolimab in advanced cancers. About the research overall: People who had prior anti-PD-1, anti-PD-L1 or anti-CTLA-4 therapy could take part, and roughly 44% had some.

TCRdb's table, derived via immunoSEQ multiplex PCR, lists solely in-frame clones and lacks some. This table has 26,000 or so clones, less than 85% appearing once. Germline V gene lookup returns CDR1 SEHNR and CDR2 FQNEAQ (reference sequence). The ends were cut back, 4 bases at V and 4 bases at J, with 16 bases in the middle. This CDR3 contains 15 residues. The V call is TRBV7-9, the J call TRBJ1-1; D is uncertain. This specimen consisted of CD4+ or CD8+ T cells sorted from blood, obtained in a trial of the OX40 agonist ivuxolimab. This sequence was found in an adult with an advanced solid tumor such as melanoma, head and neck, liver or kidney cancer. In DNA form, the CDR3 reads TGTGCCAGCAGCTCCCTTAAAGGACGTCCCACTGAAGCTTTCTTT. Its translation: CASSSLKGRPTEAFF.